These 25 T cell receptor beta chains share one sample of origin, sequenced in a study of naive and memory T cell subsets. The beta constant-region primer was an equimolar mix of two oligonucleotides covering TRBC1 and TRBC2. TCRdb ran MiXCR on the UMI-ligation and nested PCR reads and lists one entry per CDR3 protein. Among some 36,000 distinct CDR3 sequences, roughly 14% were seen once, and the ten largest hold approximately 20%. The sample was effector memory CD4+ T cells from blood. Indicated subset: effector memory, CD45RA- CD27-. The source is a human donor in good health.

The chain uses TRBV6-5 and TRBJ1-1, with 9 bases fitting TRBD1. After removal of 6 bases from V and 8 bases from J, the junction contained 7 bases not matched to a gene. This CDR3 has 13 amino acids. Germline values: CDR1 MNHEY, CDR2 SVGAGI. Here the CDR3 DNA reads TGTGCCAGCAGCAAACCCGGGACAGGGGAAGCTTTCTTT. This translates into CASSKPGTGEAFF.

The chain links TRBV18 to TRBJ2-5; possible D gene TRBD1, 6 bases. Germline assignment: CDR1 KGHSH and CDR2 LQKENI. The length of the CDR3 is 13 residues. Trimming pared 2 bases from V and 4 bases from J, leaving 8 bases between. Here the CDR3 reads CASSPTGLETQYF. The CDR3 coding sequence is TGTGCCAGCTCACCAACAGGGTTAGAGACCCAGTACTTC. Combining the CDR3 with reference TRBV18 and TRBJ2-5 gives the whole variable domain NAGVMQNPRHLVRRRGQEARLRCSPMKGHSHVYWYRQLPEEGLKFMVYLQKENIIDESGMPKERFSAEFPKEGPSILRIQQVVRGDSAAYFCASSPTGLETQYFGPGTRLLVL.

CDR3: CASSERGVRREDTQYF. In nucleotides, the CDR3 is TGTGCCAGCAGTGAAAGGGGCGTCCGGAGGGAAGATACGCAGTATTTT. The V gene is TRBV6-1, the J gene TRBJ2-3; possible D gene TRBD2, 6 bases. The CDR3 contains 16 residues. CDR1 is MNHNS, CDR2 SASEGT, per germline. V dropped 2 bases and J dropped 5 bases, with 17 bases sitting between them.

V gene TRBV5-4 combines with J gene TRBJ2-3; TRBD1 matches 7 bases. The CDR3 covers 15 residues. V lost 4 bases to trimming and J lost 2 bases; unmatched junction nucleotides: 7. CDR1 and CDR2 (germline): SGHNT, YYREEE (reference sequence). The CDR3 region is CASSLGQLDTDTQYF. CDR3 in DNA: TGTGCCAGCAGCCTGGGACAGTTGGACACAGATACGCAGTATTTT. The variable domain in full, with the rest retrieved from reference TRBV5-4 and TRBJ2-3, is ETGVTQSPTHLIKTRGQQVTLRCSSQSGHNTVSWYQQALGQGPQFIFQYYREEENGRGNFPPRFSGLQFPNYSSELNVNALELDDSALYLCASSLGQLDTDTQYFGPGTRLTVL.

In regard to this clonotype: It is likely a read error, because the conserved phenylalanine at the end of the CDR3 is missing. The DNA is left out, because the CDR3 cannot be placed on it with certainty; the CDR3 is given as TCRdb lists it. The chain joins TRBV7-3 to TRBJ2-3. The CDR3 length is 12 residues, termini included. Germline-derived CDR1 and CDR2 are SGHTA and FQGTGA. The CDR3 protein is CASSVSTDTQEC.

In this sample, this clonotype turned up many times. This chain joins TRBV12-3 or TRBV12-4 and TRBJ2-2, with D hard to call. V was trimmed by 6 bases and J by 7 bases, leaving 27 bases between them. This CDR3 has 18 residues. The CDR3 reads CASRPGQARRFRVGELFF. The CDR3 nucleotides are TGTGCCAGCAGGCCAGGCCAGGCTCGTCGCTTTCGGGTCGGGGAGCTGTTTTTT.

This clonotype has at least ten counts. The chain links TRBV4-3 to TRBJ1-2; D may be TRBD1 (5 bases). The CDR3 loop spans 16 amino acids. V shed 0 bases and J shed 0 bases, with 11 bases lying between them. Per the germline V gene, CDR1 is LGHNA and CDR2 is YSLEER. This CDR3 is CASSQDIREANYGYTF. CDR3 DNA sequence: TGCGCCAGCAGCCAAGATATCAGGGAAGCTAACTATGGCTACACCTTC.

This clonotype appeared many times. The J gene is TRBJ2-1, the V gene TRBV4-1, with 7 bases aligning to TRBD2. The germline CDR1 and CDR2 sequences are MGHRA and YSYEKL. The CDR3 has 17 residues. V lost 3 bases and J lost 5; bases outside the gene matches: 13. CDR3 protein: CASSHELISGKDNEQFF. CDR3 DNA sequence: TGCGCCAGCAGCCACGAGCTTATCAGCGGGAAAGACAATGAGCAGTTCTTC.

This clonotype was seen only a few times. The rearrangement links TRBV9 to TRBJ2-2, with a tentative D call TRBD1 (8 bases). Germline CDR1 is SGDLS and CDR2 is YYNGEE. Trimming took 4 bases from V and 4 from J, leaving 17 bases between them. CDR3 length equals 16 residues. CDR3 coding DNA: TGTGCCAGCAGCCCCAGGGGGCGGGAGAGCACCGGGGAGCTGTTTTTT. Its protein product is CASSPRGRESTGELFF.

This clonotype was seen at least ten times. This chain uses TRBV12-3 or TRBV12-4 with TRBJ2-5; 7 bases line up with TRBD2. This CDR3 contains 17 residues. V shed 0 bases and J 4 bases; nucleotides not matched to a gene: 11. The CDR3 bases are TGTGCCAGCAGTTTAGCGCCTCGCGGTACGGGGGGAGAGACCCAGTACTTC. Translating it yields CASSLAPRGTGGETQYF.

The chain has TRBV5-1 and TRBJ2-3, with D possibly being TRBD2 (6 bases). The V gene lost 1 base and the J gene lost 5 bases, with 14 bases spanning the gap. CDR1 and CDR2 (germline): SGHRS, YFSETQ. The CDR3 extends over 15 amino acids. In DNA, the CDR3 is TGCGCCAGCAGCTTGACTGGCGGGATAGAAGATACGCAGTATTTT. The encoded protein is CASSLTGGIEDTQYF.

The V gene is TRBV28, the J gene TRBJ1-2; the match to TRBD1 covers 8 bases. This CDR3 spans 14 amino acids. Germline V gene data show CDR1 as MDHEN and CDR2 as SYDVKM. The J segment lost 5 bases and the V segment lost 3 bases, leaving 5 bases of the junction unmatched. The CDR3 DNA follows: TGTGCCAGCAGTTTGACAGGGGTCCTGTATGGCTACACCTTC. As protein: CASSLTGVLYGYTF.

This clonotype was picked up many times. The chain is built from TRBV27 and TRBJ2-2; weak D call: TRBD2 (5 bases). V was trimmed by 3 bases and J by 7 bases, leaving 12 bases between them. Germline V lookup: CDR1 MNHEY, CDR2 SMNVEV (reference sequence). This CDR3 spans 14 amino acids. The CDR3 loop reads CASSLFIGIGELFF. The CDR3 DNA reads TGTGCCAGCAGTTTGTTTATCGGGATCGGGGAGCTGTTTTTT.

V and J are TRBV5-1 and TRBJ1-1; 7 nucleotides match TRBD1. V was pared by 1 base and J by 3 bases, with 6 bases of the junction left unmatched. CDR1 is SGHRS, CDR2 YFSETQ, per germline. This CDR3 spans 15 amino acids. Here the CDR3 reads CASSLWPGGDTEAFF. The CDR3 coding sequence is TGCGCCAGCAGCTTGTGGCCAGGGGGGGACACTGAAGCTTTCTTT. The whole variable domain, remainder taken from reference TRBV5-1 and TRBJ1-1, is KAGVTQTPRYLIKTRGQQVTLSCSPISGHRSVSWYQQTPGQGLQFLFEYFSETQRNKGNFPGRFSGRQFSNSRSEMNVSTLELGDSALYLCASSLWPGGDTEAFFGQGTRLTVV.

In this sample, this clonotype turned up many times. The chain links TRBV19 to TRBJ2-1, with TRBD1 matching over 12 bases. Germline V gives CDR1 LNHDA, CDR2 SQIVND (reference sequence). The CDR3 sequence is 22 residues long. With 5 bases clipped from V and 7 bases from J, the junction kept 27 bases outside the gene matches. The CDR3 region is CASSSQRSGTGGAAGGRNEQFF. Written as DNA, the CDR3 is TGTGCCAGTAGTTCTCAGCGAAGCGGGACAGGGGGCGCGGCGGGAGGGAGGAATGAGCAGTTCTTC. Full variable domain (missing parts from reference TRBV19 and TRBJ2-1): DGGITQSPKYLFRKEGQNVTLSCEQNLNHDAMYWYRQDPGQGLRLIYYSQIVNDFQKGDIAEGYSVSREKKESFPLTVTSAQKNPTAFYLCASSSQRSGTGGAAGGRNEQFFGPGTRLTVL.

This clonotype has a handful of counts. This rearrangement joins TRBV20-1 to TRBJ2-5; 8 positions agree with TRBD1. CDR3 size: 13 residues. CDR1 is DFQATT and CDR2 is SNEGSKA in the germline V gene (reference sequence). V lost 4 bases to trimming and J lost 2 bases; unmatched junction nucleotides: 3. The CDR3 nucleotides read TGCAGTGCTAAAAGGACAGGGCAAGAGACCCAGTACTTC. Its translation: CSAKRTGQETQYF.

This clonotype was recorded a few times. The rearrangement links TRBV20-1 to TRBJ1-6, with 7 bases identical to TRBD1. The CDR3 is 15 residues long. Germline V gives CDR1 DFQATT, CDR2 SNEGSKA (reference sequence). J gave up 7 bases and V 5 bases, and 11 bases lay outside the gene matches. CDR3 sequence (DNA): TGCAGTGCTTATGGCGACAGGGTGTACAATTCACCCCTCCACTTT. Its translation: CSAYGDRVYNSPLHF.

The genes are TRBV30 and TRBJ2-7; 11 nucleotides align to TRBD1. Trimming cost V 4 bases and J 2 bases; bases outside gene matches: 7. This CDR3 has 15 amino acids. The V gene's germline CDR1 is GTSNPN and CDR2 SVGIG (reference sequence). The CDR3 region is CAWNPGTGGTYEQYF. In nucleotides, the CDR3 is TGTGCCTGGAACCCTGGGACAGGGGGAACCTACGAGCAGTACTTC. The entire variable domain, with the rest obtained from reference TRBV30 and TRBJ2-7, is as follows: SQTIHQWPATLVQPVGSPLSLECTVEGTSNPNLYWYRQAAGRGLQLLFYSVGIGQISSEVPQNLSASRPQDRQFILSSKKLLLSDSGFYLCAWNPGTGGTYEQYFGPGTRLTVT.

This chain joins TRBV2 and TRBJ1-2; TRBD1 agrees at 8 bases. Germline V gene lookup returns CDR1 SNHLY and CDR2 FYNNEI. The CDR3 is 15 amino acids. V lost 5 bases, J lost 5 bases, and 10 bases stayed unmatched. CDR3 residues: CASSYRTGFSYGYTF. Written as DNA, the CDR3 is TGTGCCAGCAGTTATAGGACAGGGTTTTCGTATGGCTACACCTTC. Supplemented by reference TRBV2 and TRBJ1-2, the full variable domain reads EPEVTQTPSHQVTQMGQEVILRCVPISNHLYFYWYRQILGQKVEFLVSFYNNEISEKSEIFDDQFSVERPDGSNFTLKIRSTKLEDSAMYFCASSYRTGFSYGYTFGSGTRLTVV.

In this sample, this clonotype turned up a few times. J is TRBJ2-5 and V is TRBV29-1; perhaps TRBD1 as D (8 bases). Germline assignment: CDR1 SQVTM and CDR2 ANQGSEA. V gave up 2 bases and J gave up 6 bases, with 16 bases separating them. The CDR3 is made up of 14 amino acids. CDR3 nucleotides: TGCAGCGTTGAAAAACAGGGGGGGATGCAGACCCAGTACTTC. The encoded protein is CSVEKQGGMQTQYF.

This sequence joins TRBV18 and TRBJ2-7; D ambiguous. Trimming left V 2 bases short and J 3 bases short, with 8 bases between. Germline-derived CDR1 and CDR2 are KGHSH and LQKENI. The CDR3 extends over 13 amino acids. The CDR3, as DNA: TGTGCCAGCTCACCAAGTTTAAACTACGAGCAGTACTTC. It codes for CASSPSLNYEQYF.

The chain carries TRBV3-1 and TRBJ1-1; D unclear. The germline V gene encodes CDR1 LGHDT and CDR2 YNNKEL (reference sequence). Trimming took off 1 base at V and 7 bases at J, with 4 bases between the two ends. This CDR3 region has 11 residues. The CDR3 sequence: CASSQASEAFF. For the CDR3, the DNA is TGTGCCAGCAGCCAAGCCAGTGAAGCTTTCTTT. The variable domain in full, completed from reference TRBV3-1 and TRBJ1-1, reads DTAVSQTPKYLVTQMGNDKSIKCEQNLGHDTMYWYKQDSKKFLKIMFSYNNKELIINETVPNRFSPKSPDKAHLNLHINSLELGDSAVYFCASSQASEAFFGQGTRLTVV.

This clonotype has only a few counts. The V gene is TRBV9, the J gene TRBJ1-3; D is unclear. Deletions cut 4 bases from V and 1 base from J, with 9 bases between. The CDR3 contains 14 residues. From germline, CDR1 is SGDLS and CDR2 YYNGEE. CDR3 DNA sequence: TGTGCCAGCAGCCGTTGGCTATCTGGAAACACCATATATTTT. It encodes CASSRWLSGNTIYF.

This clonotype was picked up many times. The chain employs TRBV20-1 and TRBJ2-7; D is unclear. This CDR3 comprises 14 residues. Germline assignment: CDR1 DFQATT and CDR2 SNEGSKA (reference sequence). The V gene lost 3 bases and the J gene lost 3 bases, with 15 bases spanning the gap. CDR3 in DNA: TGCAGTGCTAGGACCCAGGTCGCGAGCTACGAGCAGTACTTC. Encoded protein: CSARTQVASYEQYF.

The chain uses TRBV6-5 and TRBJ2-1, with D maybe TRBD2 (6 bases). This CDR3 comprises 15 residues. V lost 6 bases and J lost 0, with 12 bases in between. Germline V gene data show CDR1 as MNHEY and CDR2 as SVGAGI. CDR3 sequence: CASSSGTGSYNEQFF. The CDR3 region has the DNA TGTGCCAGCAGCTCCGGGACTGGCTCCTACAATGAGCAGTTCTTC.